The entry below describes one TCR beta chain. This record comes from a study of blood T cell repertoires in COVID-19. The J segment lost 4 bases and the V segment lost 3 bases, leaving 6 bases of the junction unmatched. The CDR3 extends over 13 amino acids. CDR1 GTSNPN and CDR2 SVGIG come from the germline V gene (reference sequence). Libraries were prepared by immunoSEQ multiplex PCR; TCRdb keeps only in-frame clonotypes and omits some of them. The sample shows over 60,000 clones, about 80% of them seen only once. The origin of this receptor is a human donor in a cohort sampled during active COVID-19. Sequenced sample: peripheral blood. This sequence joins TRBV30 and TRBJ2-7; 7 nucleotides match TRBD1. The CDR3 DNA reads as TGTGCCTGGAGCCTGGGACAGATATACGAGCAGTACTTC. Translation gives CAWSLGQIYEQYF.